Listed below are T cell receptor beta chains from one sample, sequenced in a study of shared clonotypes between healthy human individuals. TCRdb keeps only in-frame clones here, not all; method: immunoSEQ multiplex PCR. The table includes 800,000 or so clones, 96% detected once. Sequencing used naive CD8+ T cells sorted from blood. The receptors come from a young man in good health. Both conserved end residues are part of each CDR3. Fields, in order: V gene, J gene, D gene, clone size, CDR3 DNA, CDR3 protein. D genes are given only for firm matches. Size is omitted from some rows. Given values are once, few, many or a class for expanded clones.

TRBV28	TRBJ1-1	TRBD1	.	TGTGCCAGCAGTCGGTACAGGGGGCTGAACACTGAAGCTTTCTTT	CASSRYRGLNTEAFF
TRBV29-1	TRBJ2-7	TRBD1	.	TGCAGCGCAGGGACAGCACCCTACGAGCAGTACTTC	CSAGTAPYEQYF
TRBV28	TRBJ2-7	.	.	TGTGCCAGCAGTCTACGGGACCGTTACGAGCAGTACTTC	CASSLRDRYEQYF
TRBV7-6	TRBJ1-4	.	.	TGTGCCAGCAGCTTAGCACATCAGGGCCTAAATGAAAAACTGTTTTTT	CASSLAHQGLNEKLFF
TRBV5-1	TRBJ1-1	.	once	TGCGCCAGCAGCTTCGCGGCGAACACTGAAGCTTTCTTT	CASSFAANTEAFF
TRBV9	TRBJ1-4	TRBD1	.	TGTGCCAGCAGCGTAGGACAGGGAGGGGAAAAACTGTTTTTT	CASSVGQGGEKLFF
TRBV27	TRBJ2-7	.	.	TGTGCCAGCAGTTTTGGCAGCAGATACGAGCAGTACTTC	CASSFGSRYEQYF
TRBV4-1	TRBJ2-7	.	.	TGCGCCAGCAGCCAAGGTGCCTTGGAGGTGGGGGAGCGAACCTACGAGCAGTACTTC	CASSQGALEVGERTYEQYF
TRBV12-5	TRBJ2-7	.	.	TGTGCTACGGCAGGTGGCTGGTACGAGCAGTACTTC	CATAGGWYEQYF
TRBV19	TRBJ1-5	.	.	TGTGCCAGTAGTATAGTAGCAGGGACGGGTAAATTCGGTATTCAGCCCCAGCATTTT	CASSIVAGTGKFGIQPQHF
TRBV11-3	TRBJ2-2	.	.	TGTGCCAGCAGCCCCGACGTCACCGGGGAGCTGTTTTTT	CASSPDVTGELFF
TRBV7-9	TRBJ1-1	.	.	TGTGCCAGCAGCTTAACAGGATTTCCTGAAGCTTTCTTT	CASSLTGFPEAFF
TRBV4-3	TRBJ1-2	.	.	TGCGCCAGCAGCCAAGTCATCAGGGAGTCTACGAGCGCTAACTATGGCTACACCTTC	CASSQVIRESTSANYGYTF
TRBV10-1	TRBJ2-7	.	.	TGCGCCAGCAGTGATGGGGTTACAGGGAAATACGAGCAGTACTTC	CASSDGVTGKYEQYF
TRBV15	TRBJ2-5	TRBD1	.	TGTGCCACCAGCAGAGATGACAGGGGAGAGACCCAGTACTTC	CATSRDDRGETQYF
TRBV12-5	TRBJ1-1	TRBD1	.	TGTGCTAGTGGTTTGGCCCCAGGCCCTGGAGGGGGCGACTCGCAGTTGACTGAAGCTTTCTTT	CASGLAPGPGGGDSQLTEAFF
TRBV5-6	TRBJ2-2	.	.	TGTGCCAGCAGCTTGGAGGCCGGGATTACCGGGGAGCTGTTTTTT	CASSLEAGITGELFF
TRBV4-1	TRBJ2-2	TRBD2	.	TGCGCCAGCAGCCGAGCCCTAGCGGGAGCGACCGGGGAGCTGTTTTTT	CASSRALAGATGELFF
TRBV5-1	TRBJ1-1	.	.	TGCGCCAGCAGCTTGTCATATGGGGGCCACACTGAAGCTTTCTTT	CASSLSYGGHTEAFF
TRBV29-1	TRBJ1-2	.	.	TGCAGCGTTCAAACAGAATCCCCGGCAGATGGCTACACCTTC	CSVQTESPADGYTF
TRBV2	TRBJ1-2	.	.	TGTGCCAGCCCGACATTCTATGGCTACACCTTC	CASPTFYGYTF
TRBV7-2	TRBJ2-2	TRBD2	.	TGTGCCAGCAGCTCTAGCGATGGGACTAGCGGGAGGAACACCGGGGAGCTGTTTTTT	CASSSSDGTSGRNTGELFF
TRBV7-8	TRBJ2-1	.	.	TGTGCCAGCAGCTTTTCGGGATTAGGGATCGGCAATGAGCAGTTCTTC	CASSFSGLGIGNEQFF
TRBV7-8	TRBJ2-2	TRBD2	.	TGTGCCAGCAGCTTCGGGCTAGCGGGAGCCGGGGAGCTGTTTTTT	CASSFGLAGAGELFF
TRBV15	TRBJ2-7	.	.	TGTGCCACCTCAAACAGGGTCTCCTACGAGCAGTACTTC	CATSNRVSYEQYF
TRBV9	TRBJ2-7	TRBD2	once	TGTGCCAGCAGCCCCCGGACTAGCGGGAGGTCCTGGGACGAGCAGTACTTC	CASSPRTSGRSWDEQYF
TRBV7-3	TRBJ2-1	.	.	TGTGCCAGCAGCTTATCAGGGATGCACAATGAGCAGTTCTTC	CASSLSGMHNEQFF
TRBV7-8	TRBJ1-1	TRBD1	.	TGTGCCAGCAGCTTAGGCGGACAGGGGGGAACTGAAGCTTTCTTT	CASSLGGQGGTEAFF
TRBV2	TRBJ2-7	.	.	TGTGCCAGCACGGGGAGGCGGCCAAGCTACGAGCAGTACTTC	CASTGRRPSYEQYF
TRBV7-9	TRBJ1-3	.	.	TGTGCCAGCAGCTTAAGCTGGCCCGAGTCAGGAAACACCATATATTTT	CASSLSWPESGNTIYF
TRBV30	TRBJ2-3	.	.	TGTGCCTGGACAAGTGGGGGACACACAGATACGCAGTATTTT	CAWTSGGHTDTQYF
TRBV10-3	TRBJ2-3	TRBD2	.	TGTGCCATCAGTGAGTCCCTCAGCGGCCAACTAGCGGGAGGAGGCACAGATACGCAGTATTTT	CAISESLSGQLAGGGTDTQYF
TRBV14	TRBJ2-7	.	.	TGTGCCAGCAGCCAAGATAATTACAAGCAGTACTTC	CASSQDNYKQYF
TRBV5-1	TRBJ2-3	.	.	TGCGCCAGCAGCTTGAAGTTAGCTGAGATCACAGATACGCAGTATTTT	CASSLKLAEITDTQYF
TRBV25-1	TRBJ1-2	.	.	TGTGCCAGCAGTGATCTAGGGGTCTATGGCTACACCTTC	CASSDLGVYGYTF
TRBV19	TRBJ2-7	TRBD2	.	TGTGCCAGTAGTATCTTCGCGGGAGGGTCGATATCCTACGAGCAGTACTTC	CASSIFAGGSISYEQYF
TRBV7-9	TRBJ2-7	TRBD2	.	TGTGCCAGCAGCTCAGGACTAGCGGACTACGAGCAGTACTTC	CASSSGLADYEQYF